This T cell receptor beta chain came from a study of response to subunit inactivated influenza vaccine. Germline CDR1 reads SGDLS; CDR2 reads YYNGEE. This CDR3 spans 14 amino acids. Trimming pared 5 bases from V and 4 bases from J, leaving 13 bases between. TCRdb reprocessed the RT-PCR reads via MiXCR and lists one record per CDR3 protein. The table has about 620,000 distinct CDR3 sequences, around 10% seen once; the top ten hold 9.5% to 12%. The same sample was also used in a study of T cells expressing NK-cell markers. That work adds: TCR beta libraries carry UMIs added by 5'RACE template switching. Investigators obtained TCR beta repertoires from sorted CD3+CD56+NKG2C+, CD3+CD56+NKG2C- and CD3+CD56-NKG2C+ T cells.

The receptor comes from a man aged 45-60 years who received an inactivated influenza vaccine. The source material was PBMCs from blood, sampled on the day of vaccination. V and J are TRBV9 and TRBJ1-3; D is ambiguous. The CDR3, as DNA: TGTGCCAGCAGGCCAGGATGGGGAGGAAACACCATATATTTT. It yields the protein CASRPGWGGNTIYF.